The entry that follows covers one T cell receptor beta chain sequence. Losses at the gene ends were 3 bases for V and 0 bases for J; bases not matched to a gene: 2. Germline CDR1 and CDR2: KGHSH and LQKENI. The CDR3 is made up of 17 amino acids. This entry is derived from a study of type 1 regulatory T cells. TCRdb reprocessed the reads via MiXCR and lists one record per CDR3 protein. This table has some 90,000 distinct CDR3 sequences, roughly 28% appearing once. This TCR derives from a human donor in good health. Sequencing used CD4+ T cells, either the whole sample or a sorted fraction (not recorded which). This chain joins TRBV18 and TRBJ2-1, with 13 bases identical to TRBD2. The CDR3 sequence: CASSPGLAGSSYNEQFF. As DNA, the CDR3 is TGTGCCAGCTCACCGGGACTAGCGGGGAGCTCCTACAATGAGCAGTTCTTC.